What follows is one T cell receptor (beta chain) and its context. Its antigen remains unidentified. Researchers sorted CD4+ cells into CD25+CD127- cells for several patients. This sample is part of a study of CD8+ T cells in alopecia areata. Study-level results: TCR sharing across patients was less clear than in mice, possibly HLA-related.

Extracted RNA was reverse transcribed, and the resulting cDNA served as sequencing template. The method was immunoSEQ multiplex PCR; TCRdb's version includes in-frame clones alone and lacks a portion of them. This sample has fewer than 40,000 clones, with 45% to 55% found just once. With V trimmed by 3 bases and J by 3 bases, 12 bases remained unmatched. The CDR3 loop spans 19 amino acids. Germline V lookup: CDR1 SGHRS, CDR2 YFSETQ. V and J are TRBV5-1 and TRBJ2-1; 13 bases map to TRBD2. Sequencing input: CD4+ Tregs sorted from blood. The origin of this receptor is a human donor with alopecia areata. The CDR3 loop is CASSSQVLAGGPFYNEQFF. The CDR3 bases are TGCGCCAGCAGCTCACAGGTACTAGCGGGAGGGCCCTTCTACAATGAGCAGTTCTTC.